This T cell receptor beta chain was sequenced in a study of beta chain features in type 1 diabetes. Study-wide findings and caveats: Patients with type 1 diabetes showed fewer VDJ junction insertions and more deletions. cDNA-based sequencing might over-represent cells highly expressing TCR. The study found that naive, central memory and Treg TCRB repertoires appeared more similar in patients than in healthy donors.

Sequenced material consisted of expressed TCRB transcripts (all of the isolated RNA was reverse transcribed). Produced via immunoSEQ multiplex PCR; TCRdb's table is partial and in-frame only. The sample contains 900,000 or so clones, roughly 15% of which appear only once. This CDR3 spans 18 amino acids. With 1 base clipped from V and 3 bases from J, the junction kept 7 bases outside the gene matches. CDR1 MDHEN and CDR2 SYDVKM come from the germline V gene. Comment on this clone: No antigen is known for it.

The sequence was obtained from a young woman in good health. Input material: naive CD4+ T cells from blood. V is TRBV28 and J is TRBJ2-4; 12 bases line up with TRBD2. The CDR3 is CASSLSKLAGGVKNIQYF. The DNA of the CDR3 is TGTGCCAGCAGTTTATCCAAACTAGCGGGAGGAGTCAAAAACATTCAGTACTTC.